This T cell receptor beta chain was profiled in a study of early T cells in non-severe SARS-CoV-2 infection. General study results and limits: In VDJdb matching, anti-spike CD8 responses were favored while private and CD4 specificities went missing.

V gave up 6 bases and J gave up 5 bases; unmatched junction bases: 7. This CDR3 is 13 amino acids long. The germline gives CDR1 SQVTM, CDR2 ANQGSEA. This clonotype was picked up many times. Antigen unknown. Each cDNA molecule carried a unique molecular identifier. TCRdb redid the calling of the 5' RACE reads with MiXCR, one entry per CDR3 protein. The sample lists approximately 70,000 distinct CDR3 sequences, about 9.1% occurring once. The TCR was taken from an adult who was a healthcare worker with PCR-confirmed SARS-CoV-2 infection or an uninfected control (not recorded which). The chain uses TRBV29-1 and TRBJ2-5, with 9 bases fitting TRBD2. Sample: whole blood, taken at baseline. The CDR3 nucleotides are TGCAGCGTGGAGACTAGCGGCCCCGAGACCCAGTACTTC. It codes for CSVETSGPETQYF.